A selection of T cell receptor beta chains follows, all from one sample in a study of OX40 agonist ivuxolimab in advanced cancers. TCRdb's copy holds only in-frame clones and misses some; the assay was immunoSEQ multiplex PCR. The sample consists of 60,000 or so clones, about nine tenths of them appearing once. This specimen consisted of CD4+ or CD8+ T cells sorted from blood, obtained in a trial of the OX40 agonist ivuxolimab. The receptor source for this set is an adult with an advanced solid tumor such as melanoma, head and neck, liver or kidney cancer. Both conserved end residues are part of each CDR3. A D gene is named only where the DNA matches it firmly. Size tells how often a clone was seen (once, few, many) or the class of an expanded clone, and some rows leave it out.

V	J	size	D	DNA	CDR3
TRBV10-2	TRBJ1-5	few	TRBD1	TGCGCCAGCGACAGGGGGCTCAATCAGCCCCAGCATTTT	CASDRGLNQPQHF
TRBV19	TRBJ1-4	.	TRBD1	TGTGCCAGTAGCCGATCTGGGACAGGGGGCTCCGTTGGGGGTGAAAAACTGTTTTTT	CASSRSGTGGSVGGEKLFF
TRBV7-8	TRBJ2-1	.	TRBD2	TGTGCCAGCAGCGGACCAACTAGCGGGGTCTACAATGAGCAGTTCTTC	CASSGPTSGVYNEQFF
TRBV28	TRBJ2-7	.	.	TGTGCCAGCAGAAAAACAGAATACGAGCAGTACTTC	CASRKTEYEQYF
TRBV7-8	TRBJ1-4	.	TRBD1	TGTGCCAGCAGGTATTCCGGGACAGAGAAACTGTTTTTT	CASRYSGTEKLFF
TRBV28	TRBJ2-2	once	TRBD2	TGTGCCAGCAGTTTTAGCGGGAGGGCCAATTTGGCGAACACCGGGGAGCTGTTTTTT	CASSFSGRANLANTGELFF
TRBV9	TRBJ1-3	.	.	TGTGCCAGCAGCTTCGGGGACGGGAACACCATATATTTT	CASSFGDGNTIYF
TRBV7-9	TRBJ1-6	.	TRBD1	TGTGCCAGCAGCCCCAGAACCAGCAGGGGGAGCTCACCCCTCCACTTT	CASSPRTSRGSSPLHF
TRBV28	TRBJ1-3	.	.	TGTGCCAGCAGTTTAGGGGGGACTGTAGGAAACACCATATATTTT	CASSLGGTVGNTIYF
TRBV5-1	TRBJ2-7	.	TRBD1	TGCGCCAGCAGCTTGAACAGGGGATCCTACGAGCAGTACTTC	CASSLNRGSYEQYF
TRBV2	TRBJ1-1	.	.	TGTGCCAGCAACGGGGTGGGGGACACTGAAGCTTTCTTT	CASNGVGDTEAFF
TRBV28	TRBJ2-7	.	.	TGTGCCAGCAGTTTATGGCACGAGCAGTACTTC	CASSLWHEQYF
TRBV5-1	TRBJ2-1	.	.	TGCGCCAGCAGCTTGGTGGCAGGGGAGGTCGATGAGCAGTTCTTC	CASSLVAGEVDEQFF
TRBV28	TRBJ1-5	once	.	TGTGCCAGCAGTTTTGGAGAGTATAGCAATCAGCCCCAGCATTTT	CASSFGEYSNQPQHF
TRBV9	TRBJ2-3	.	.	TGTGCCAGCAGCGTAGATACCCGCCATAGGGATACGCAGTATTTT	CASSVDTRHRDTQYF
TRBV7-9	TRBJ1-1	.	TRBD1	TGTGCCAGCAACATCGGACAGGCGGGGACTGAAGCTTTCTTT	CASNIGQAGTEAFF
TRBV7-9	TRBJ2-5	.	TRBD1	TGTGCCAGCAGTTTCATGGGACAGCTTCAAGAGACCCAGTACTTC	CASSFMGQLQETQYF
TRBV30	TRBJ2-4	.	.	TGTGCCTGGATGGGAGCGGGCCTAGCCAAAAACATTCAGTACTTC	CAWMGAGLAKNIQYF
TRBV20-1	TRBJ2-7	.	TRBD2	TGCAGTGCTATGCGGGAGGCCGAGCAGTACTTC	CSAMREAEQYF
TRBV5-1	TRBJ2-5	.	.	TGCGCCAGCAACACGCAGACGCAAGAGACCCAGTACTTC	CASNTQTQETQYF
TRBV25-1	TRBJ2-7	.	.	TGTGCCAGCAGCCTCGACTACGAGCAGTACTTC	CASSLDYEQYF
TRBV29-1	TRBJ2-1	.	.	TGCAGCGTGCAAGGGTGGGGTGTTTCCTACAATGAGCAGTTCTTC	CSVQGWGVSYNEQFF
TRBV30	TRBJ1-1	.	.	TGTGCCCGCCGGCCTCTGAACACTGAAGCTTTCTTT	CARRPLNTEAFF
TRBV19	TRBJ1-2	.	TRBD1	TGTGCCAGTAGGGAGGGGGCGAGCTATGGCTACACCTTC	CASREGASYGYTF
TRBV5-6	TRBJ2-2	.	.	TGTGCCAGCACCTTTCGGAGCGGGGAGCTGTTTTTT	CASTFRSGELFF
TRBV7-8	TRBJ2-5	.	TRBD2	TGTGCCAGCAGCGGCCAGGGACTAGCGGGAGAGACCCAGTACTTC	CASSGQGLAGETQYF
TRBV2	TRBJ2-7	.	.	TGTGCCAGCAGTGAGAACGGGCCCCCCTACGAGCAGTACTTC	CASSENGPPYEQYF
TRBV25-1	TRBJ2-7	.	.	TGTGCCAGCAGTGAATCTGGGGGCGGCTACGAGCAGTACTTC	CASSESGGGYEQYF
TRBV2	TRBJ1-1	.	TRBD1	TGTGCCAGCAGTACGACAGGGCTCGAAGCTTTCTTT	CASSTTGLEAFF
TRBV2	TRBJ2-7	.	.	TGTGCCAGCAAATACGGCTACGAGCAGTACTTC	CASKYGYEQYF
TRBV5-1	TRBJ2-2	.	TRBD1	TGCGCCAGCAGTAACCCAGGACAGGGGGCTTTCGGGGAGCTGTTTTTT	CASSNPGQGAFGELFF
TRBV28	TRBJ2-5	once	.	TGTGCCAGCTCGGTAGGGAACCAAGAGACCCAGTACTTC	CASSVGNQETQYF
TRBV13	TRBJ2-3	.	.	TGTGCCAGCAGCCAGCTGACCCTTTCAGATACGCAGTATTTT	CASSQLTLSDTQYF
TRBV5-1	TRBJ2-5	.	.	TGCGCCAGCAGCTTGGTGGCAGAGACCCAGTACTTC	CASSLVAETQYF
TRBV11-1	TRBJ1-2	once	.	TGTGCCAGCAGCTCACCCTCCTCCGTCGCTGGCTACACCTTC	CASSSPSSVAGYTF
TRBV28	TRBJ1-2	once	.	TGTGCCAGCAGCTTAACAGGGAACTATGGCTACACCTTC	CASSLTGNYGYTF
TRBV6-6	TRBJ2-7	.	TRBD1	TGTGCCAGCAGAAAGGACAGGGTACGGGAGCAGTACTTC	CASRKDRVREQYF
TRBV6-5	TRBJ2-5	.	TRBD2	TGTGCCAGCAGTTACTTACTAGCGGGGCAAGAGACCCAGTACTTC	CASSYLLAGQETQYF
TRBV28	TRBJ1-2	.	.	TGTGCCAGCAGTTTATTTTATGGCTACACCTTC	CASSLFYGYTF
TRBV5-1	TRBJ2-7	.	TRBD2	TGCGCCAGCAGCTTGGGACTAGCGGGGACCTACGAGCAGTACTTC	CASSLGLAGTYEQYF
TRBV6-5	TRBJ2-5	.	.	TGTGCCAGCAGACCGGGCCCCCAAGAGACCCAGTACTTC	CASRPGPQETQYF
TRBV19	TRBJ2-1	.	.	TGTGCCAGTAGTATACAGCCCGTCAGCGATGAGCAGTTCTTC	CASSIQPVSDEQFF
TRBV2	TRBJ1-2	once	.	TGTGCCAGCAGTGAACAGGGAACTAACTATGGCTACACCTTC	CASSEQGTNYGYTF
TRBV27	TRBJ2-3	.	.	TGTGCCAGCAGGGAGTACGGCACAGATACGCAGTATTTT	CASREYGTDTQYF
TRBV5-1	TRBJ2-1	once	TRBD2	TGCGCCAGCAGCCCGAGGGCTAGCGGGAGGGTTCACAATGAGCAGTTCTTC	CASSPRASGRVHNEQFF
TRBV6-5	TRBJ2-1	.	TRBD2	TGTGCCAGCAGTTACTCAGGGACTAGGGGCGATGAGCAGTTCTTC	CASSYSGTRGDEQFF
TRBV30	TRBJ2-5	.	TRBD2	TGTGCCTGGAGCGATGGGACTAGCGTGGGGGAGGCCCAGTACTTC	CAWSDGTSVGEAQYF
TRBV2	TRBJ1-1	few	TRBD1	TGTGCCAGCAGTGAACAGGGGGACACTGAAGCTTTCTTT	CASSEQGDTEAFF
TRBV5-5	TRBJ2-2	.	.	TGTGCCAGCAGCTTGGAACGGGTCACCGGGGAGCTGTTTTTT	CASSLERVTGELFF
TRBV7-3	TRBJ2-3	.	.	TGTGCCAGCAGTGTAGGCGGCAGCACAGATACGCAGTATTTT	CASSVGGSTDTQYF
TRBV4-1	TRBJ2-5	.	TRBD2	TGCGCCAGCAGCCACCGTACTAGCGGGAGGGGGGGAGAGACCCAGTACTTC	CASSHRTSGRGGETQYF
TRBV5-1	TRBJ2-3	few	.	TGCGCCAGCAGCTTGGGCGGGGGCACAGATACGCAGTATTTT	CASSLGGGTDTQYF
TRBV6-4	TRBJ2-1	.	TRBD1	TGTGCCAGCAGTTTACAGGGGTCATTGTTCTTC	CASSLQGSLFF